This T cell receptor beta chain comes out of a study of shared clonotypes between healthy human individuals. Germline V gene lookup returns CDR1 SGHAT and CDR2 FQNNGV. This CDR3 has 14 residues. The V end lost 5 bases, the J end lost 1 base, and 11 bases lay between the germline ends. Study results and limitations: Four donors had around 5% of their naive CD4 clonotypes in common.

It was roughly 190 ng DNA, 31,000 or so T cell genomes, that sorted-subset replicate PCRs used. The assay was immunoSEQ multiplex PCR, and TCRdb's table has in-frame clones only and misses some. Seen here are 2.5 million or so clones, roughly nine tenths observed once, and the top ten hold over 0.12%. In the case of this clone: Antigen: not known.

The receptor was isolated from a man between 18 and 35 years old in good health. Sequenced: naive CD4+ T cells sorted from blood. Subset defined: CD45RA+ positively selected. V usage is TRBV11-2 and J usage is TRBJ1-1, with D possibly matching TRBD1 (5 bases). The CDR3 nucleotides read TGTGCCAGCAGCCGAGGGACGGAGAACACTGAAGCTTTCTTT. Translation gives CASSRGTENTEAFF.